What follows are 10 T cell receptor beta chains derived from one specimen sequenced in a study of T cell responses to AZD1222 COVID-19 vaccine. Using immunoSEQ multiplex PCR, the repertoire was profiled, and TCRdb retains in-frame clones only, with some absent. The sample includes some 110,000 clones, around 80% seen only once; the top ten take 4.5% to 6%. Material: peripheral blood, obtained on day 0 of AZD1222 vaccination. These receptors originate from an adult in good health.

This chain links TRBV19 with TRBJ2-1, with 10 bases that match TRBD2. Germline V lookup: CDR1 LNHDA, CDR2 SQIVND (reference sequence). The trim removed 7 bases at V and 9 bases at J, leaving 9 bases unmatched. This CDR3 is built from 14 residues. The CDR3 protein is CASISSGGAPEQFF. For the CDR3, the DNA is TGTGCCAGTATCTCGAGCGGGGGGGCACCTGAGCAGTTCTTC. Variable domain in full (rest from reference TRBV19 and TRBJ2-1): DGGITQSPKYLFRKEGQNVTLSCEQNLNHDAMYWYRQDPGQGLRLIYYSQIVNDFQKGDIAEGYSVSREKKESFPLTVTSAQKNPTAFYLCASISSGGAPEQFFGPGTRLTVL.

The genes are TRBV6-2 or TRBV6-3 and TRBJ1-2, with 8 bases aligning to TRBD1. V shed 3 bases, J shed 2 bases, and the junction held 5 bases outside the gene matches. Germline V CDR1 and CDR2: MNHEY, SVGEGT. CDR3 length: 15 amino acids. In DNA form, the CDR3 reads TGTGCCAGCAGTTATAGACAGGGGACCAACTATGGCTACACCTTC. This sequence encodes CASSYRQGTNYGYTF.

The V gene is TRBV27, the J gene TRBJ1-1; no reliable D call. The germline V gene has CDR1 MNHEY and CDR2 SMNVEV (reference sequence). The germline V and J ends were trimmed by 6 bases and 3 bases, with 11 bases remaining between them. The CDR3 is 13 amino acids. The chain's CDR3 is CASRADGDTEAFF. The CDR3 bases are TGTGCCAGCAGAGCGGACGGAGACACTGAAGCTTTCTTT.

This chain joins TRBV19 and TRBJ1-2; D ambiguous. Trimming took off 2 bases at V and 4 bases at J, with 5 bases between the two ends. This CDR3 comprises 12 residues. CDR1 and CDR2 from the germline V gene are LNHDA and SQIVND (reference sequence). CDR3 sequence reads: CASSIRGYGYTF. DNA of the CDR3: TGTGCCAGTAGTATACGGGGCTATGGCTACACCTTC.

The chain links TRBV29-1 to TRBJ1-2; D is undetermined. There are 12 residues in the CDR3. Trimming shortened V by 2 bases and J by 2 bases, and 6 bases separated the two germline ends. Germline lookup yields CDR1 SQVTM and CDR2 ANQGSEA. The CDR3 DNA follows: TGCAGCGTTGAAACGACCAACTATGGCTACACCTTC. Translating gives CSVETTNYGYTF.

The rearrangement joins TRBV18 to TRBJ1-4; no firm D call. V was cut by 0 bases and J by 3 bases, with 8 bases left in between. The germline CDR1 and CDR2 sequences are KGHSH and LQKENI. The CDR3 contains 15 residues. This CDR3 is CASSPPVRSNEKLFF. CDR3 bases: TGTGCCAGCTCACCACCCGTCAGATCTAATGAAAAACTGTTTTTT.

The chain employs TRBV7-9 and TRBJ1-4; weak D call: TRBD1 (5 bases). V gave up 5 bases and J gave up 6 bases, with 13 bases separating them. This CDR3 spans 14 amino acids. Germline loops: CDR1 SEHNR, CDR2 FQNEAQ (reference sequence). CDR3 region: CASSKGGVDEKLFF. The CDR3 DNA reads TGTGCCAGCAGCAAAGGAGGGGTTGATGAAAAACTGTTTTTT.

This clone occurred a few times. Other nucleotide sequences from this sample produce the same CDR3. V usage is TRBV19 and J usage is TRBJ2-7; unclear D gene. Germline loops: CDR1 LNHDA, CDR2 SQIVND (reference sequence). Between the trimmed V and J ends, which lost 1 base and 0 bases, there was a span of 4 bases. The CDR3 sequence is 13 residues long. CDR3 coding DNA: TGTGCCAGTAGTATAGGGGCCTCCTACGAGCAGTACTTC. Protein product: CASSIGASYEQYF.

The V and J genes are TRBV19 and TRBJ1-6; 9 nucleotides agree with TRBD1. The CDR3 has 17 residues. The germline CDR1 and CDR2 sequences are LNHDA and SQIVND (reference sequence). The V gene end was trimmed by 3 bases and the J gene end by 9 bases; junction bases not matched to a gene: 12. The chain's CDR3 is CASSIKTGGAIGSPLHF. CDR3 in DNA: TGTGCCAGTAGTATCAAAACAGGGGGCGCGATAGGTTCACCCCTCCACTTT.

The V gene is TRBV12-3 or TRBV12-4, the J gene TRBJ2-7; tentatively, D is TRBD1 (5 bases). Between the trimmed V and J ends, which lost 4 bases and 4 bases, there was a span of 11 bases. CDR3 length equals 13 residues. This CDR3 reads CASSSLQGYEQYF. The CDR3 DNA reads as TGTGCCAGCAGTTCTCTTCAGGGATACGAGCAGTACTTC.